Shown below are 16 T cell receptor beta chains from a single sample sequenced in a study of T cell changes during pregnancy in multiple sclerosis. Sequencing was performed with immunoSEQ multiplex PCR; in TCRdb, only in-frame clones are kept and a portion is missing. The data show about 41,000 clones, about 89% seen once. Sequencing was performed on CD4+ T cells from peripheral blood mononuclear cells, taken in the first trimester of pregnancy. The receptor source for this set is a female donor with multiple sclerosis, enrolled in a pregnancy study.

This chain uses TRBV29-1 with TRBJ2-5; no clear D gene. This CDR3 is 12 amino acids long. CDR1 is SQVTM, CDR2 ANQGSEA, per germline. The V end lost 4 bases, the J end lost 2 bases, and 8 bases lay between the germline ends. DNA of the CDR3: TGCAGCGTTGTGATTACTCAAGAGACCCAGTACTTC. Protein sequence: CSVVITQETQYF. The full variable domain, in which reference TRBV29-1 and TRBJ2-5 provide the parts outside the CDR3, is SAVISQKPSRDICQRGTSLTIQCQVDSQVTMMFWYRQQPGQSLTLIATANQGSEATYESGFVIDKFPISRPNLTFSTLTVSNMSPEDSSIYLCSVVITQETQYFGPGTRLLVL.

This chain joins TRBV7-6 and TRBJ2-1, with TRBD1 matching 10 bases. CDR1 SGHVS and CDR2 FNYEAQ come from the germline V gene. This CDR3 has 16 residues. The V and J ends lost 2 bases and 5 bases, in that order; junction bases with no gene match: 6. CDR3 sequence reads: CASSLTDRGRHNEQFF. CDR3 nucleotides: TGTGCCAGCAGCTTAACCGACAGGGGGCGGCACAATGAGCAGTTCTTC. Supplemented by reference TRBV7-6 and TRBJ2-1, the full variable domain reads GAGVSQSPRYKVTKRGQDVALRCDPISGHVSLYWYRQALGQGPEFLTYFNYEAQQDKSGLPNDRFSAERPEGSISTLTIQRTEQRDSAMYRCASSLTDRGRHNEQFFGPGTRLTVL.

The rearrangement joins TRBV6-1 to TRBJ2-2; 8 bases align to TRBD2. J was trimmed by 4 bases and V by 2 bases; bases with no gene match: 3. Germline loops: CDR1 MNHNS, CDR2 SASEGT. The CDR3 has 15 amino acids. Here the CDR3 DNA reads TGTGCCAGCAGTGAAATTAGCGGGACCACCGGGGAGCTGTTTTTT. Protein: CASSEISGTTGELFF.

Only a few counts were recorded for this clone. The chain joins TRBV19 to TRBJ2-1; TRBD2 matches 11 bases. Per germline, CDR1 LNHDA and CDR2 SQIVND (reference sequence). There are 15 residues in the CDR3. Trimming took 5 bases from V and 8 from J; bases not matched to a gene: 8. CDR3: CASSVAGGRWYEQFF. CDR3 DNA: TGTGCCAGTAGTGTAGCGGGAGGGAGGTGGTATGAGCAGTTCTTC. Combining the CDR3 with reference TRBV19 and TRBJ2-1 gives the whole variable domain DGGITQSPKYLFRKEGQNVTLSCEQNLNHDAMYWYRQDPGQGLRLIYYSQIVNDFQKGDIAEGYSVSREKKESFPLTVTSAQKNPTAFYLCASSVAGGRWYEQFFGPGTRLTVL.

The chain links TRBV5-6 to TRBJ1-1, with 9 bases fitting TRBD1. Germline lookup yields CDR1 SGHDT and CDR2 YYEEEE. The CDR3 contains 17 residues. V was pared by 0 bases and J by 4 bases, with 10 bases of the junction left unmatched. The CDR3 is CASSLAGLGTGTTEAFF. In DNA form, the CDR3 reads TGTGCCAGCAGCTTGGCGGGTTTGGGGACAGGGACCACTGAAGCTTTCTTT.

The chain links TRBV7-2 to TRBJ2-7; D perhaps matches TRBD1 (6 bases). The CDR3 extends over 14 amino acids. V lost 4 bases to trimming and J lost 0 bases, with 10 bases between them. Germline CDR1 is SGHTA and CDR2 is FQGNSA. The CDR3 DNA sequence: TGTGCCAGCAGCTCGCAGGGGCACTCCTACGAGCAGTACTTC. Its protein product is CASSSQGHSYEQYF.

The rearrangement links TRBV5-4 to TRBJ2-5, with TRBD2 as a possible D gene (6 bases). CDR3 length equals 15 residues. The V and J ends lost 4 bases and 7 bases respectively, with 20 bases between them. The germline V gene has CDR1 SGHNT and CDR2 YYREEE (reference sequence). The CDR3 loop reads CASSPDAGPTWTQYF. As DNA, the CDR3 is TGTGCCAGCAGCCCAGACGCGGGGCCCACTTGGACCCAGTACTTC.

The rearrangement joins TRBV5-4 to TRBJ1-2; 7 bases map to TRBD1. Germline loops: CDR1 SGHNT, CDR2 YYREEE (reference sequence). J lost 5 bases, V lost 6 bases, and 7 bases had no gene match. The CDR3 extends over 13 amino acids. CDR3 sequence reads: CASTLPGGYGYTF. The CDR3 bases are TGTGCCAGCACCCTGCCAGGGGGTTATGGCTACACCTTC.

The rearrangement links TRBV7-9 to TRBJ1-1; TRBD1 agrees at 8 bases. Per the germline V gene, CDR1 is SEHNR and CDR2 is FQNEAQ (reference sequence). After removal of 6 bases from V and 0 bases from J, the junction contained 6 bases not matched to a gene. The CDR3 is 15 amino acids. The CDR3 DNA reads TGTGCCAGCAGTTCAAACAGGGGGGTGAACACTGAAGCTTTCTTT. Its translation is CASSSNRGVNTEAFF.

The chain uses TRBV7-2 and TRBJ1-5; D possibly corresponds to TRBD1 (5 bases). Germline CDR1 SGHTA, CDR2 FQGNSA. The CDR3 sequence is 13 residues long. Between the trimmed V and J ends, which lost 2 bases and 7 bases, there was a span of 9 bases. CDR3 in DNA: TGTGCCAGCAGCTTAAGCGGGGGACAGCCCCAGCATTTT. Translated: CASSLSGGQPQHF.

The chain recombines TRBV25-1 with TRBJ1-1, with TRBD1 as a possible D gene (6 bases). Trimming stripped 6 bases from V and 1 base from J, with 12 bases between. Germline assignment: CDR1 MGHDK and CDR2 SYGVNS. The length of the CDR3 is 14 residues. The CDR3 region is CASRPNRENTEAFF. CDR3 bases: TGTGCCAGCAGACCTAACAGGGAGAACACTGAAGCTTTCTTT. Supplemented by reference TRBV25-1 and TRBJ1-1, the full variable domain reads EADIYQTPRYLVIGTGKKITLECSQTMGHDKMYWYQQDPGMELHLIHYSYGVNSTEKGDLSSESTVSRIRTEHFPLTLESARPSHTSQYLCASRPNRENTEAFFGQGTRLTVV.

This clone was recorded once. This chain links TRBV5-5 with TRBJ2-2; 9 positions agree with TRBD1. The CDR3 has 15 amino acids. Per germline, CDR1 SGHKS and CDR2 YYEKEE (reference sequence). With 4 bases clipped from V and 2 bases from J, the junction kept 3 bases outside the gene matches. CDR3 sequence reads: CASSGQGINTGELFF. CDR3 bases: TGTGCCAGCAGCGGACAGGGGATTAACACCGGGGAGCTGTTTTTT.

The chain links TRBV19 to TRBJ2-1; 16 bases align to TRBD2. Germline-derived CDR1 and CDR2 are LNHDA and SQIVND (reference sequence). V was pared by 7 bases and J by 7 bases, with 10 bases of the junction left unmatched. The CDR3 consists of 17 residues. The DNA for the CDR3 is TGTGCCAGTAAAAGGGGGACTAGCGGGAGGGCTGGGAATGAGCAGTTCTTC. Protein: CASKRGTSGRAGNEQFF.

V gene TRBV19 combines with J gene TRBJ1-3; 11 nucleotides line up with TRBD1. The CDR3 is 17 amino acids. From germline, CDR1 is LNHDA and CDR2 SQIVND (reference sequence). Trimming removed 6 bases from V and 0 bases from J; junction bases left unmatched: 7. CDR3 coding DNA: TGTGCCAGTAGCAAAGGGACAGGGGGGAACTCTGGAAACACCATATATTTT. Translating gives CASSKGTGGNSGNTIYF.

This rearrangement joins TRBV7-2 to TRBJ2-2; 12 bases are a match to TRBD2. The junction had 10 bases not matched to a gene; V was cut back by 7 bases and J by 7 bases. This CDR3 comprises 16 residues. CDR1 and CDR2 (germline): SGHTA, FQGNSA. CDR3 residues: CASTRKGTSGFGELFF. Written as DNA, the CDR3 is TGTGCCAGCACCAGGAAGGGGACTAGCGGGTTCGGGGAGCTGTTTTTT.

The chain couples TRBV28 to TRBJ1-4; 8 nucleotides agree with TRBD1. Unmatched junction bases numbered 11, after V lost 6 bases and J lost 5 bases. Germline assignment: CDR1 MDHEN and CDR2 SYDVKM. This CDR3 comprises 16 residues. The CDR3 DNA reads as TGTGCCAGCAGACAGCCGACAGGGGCTGGGAATGAAAAACTGTTTTTT. Translated: CASRQPTGAGNEKLFF. Complete variable domain (other parts from reference TRBV28 and TRBJ1-4): DVKVTQSSRYLVKRTGEKVFLECVQDMDHENMFWYRQDPGLGLRLIYFSYDVKMKEKGDIPEGYSVSREKKERFSLILESASTNQTSMYLCASRQPTGAGNEKLFFGSGTQLSVL.